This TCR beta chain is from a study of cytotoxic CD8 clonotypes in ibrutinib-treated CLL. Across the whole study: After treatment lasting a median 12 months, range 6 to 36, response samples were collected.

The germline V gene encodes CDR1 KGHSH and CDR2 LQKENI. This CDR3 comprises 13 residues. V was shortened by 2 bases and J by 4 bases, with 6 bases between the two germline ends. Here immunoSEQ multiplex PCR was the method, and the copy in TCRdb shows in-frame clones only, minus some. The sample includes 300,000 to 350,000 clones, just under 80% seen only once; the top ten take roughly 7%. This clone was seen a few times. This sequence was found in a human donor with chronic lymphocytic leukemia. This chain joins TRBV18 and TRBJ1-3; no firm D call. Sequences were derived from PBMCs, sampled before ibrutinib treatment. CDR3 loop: CASSPTSGNTIYF. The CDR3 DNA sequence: TGTGCCAGCTCACCAACTTCCGGAAACACCATATATTTT.